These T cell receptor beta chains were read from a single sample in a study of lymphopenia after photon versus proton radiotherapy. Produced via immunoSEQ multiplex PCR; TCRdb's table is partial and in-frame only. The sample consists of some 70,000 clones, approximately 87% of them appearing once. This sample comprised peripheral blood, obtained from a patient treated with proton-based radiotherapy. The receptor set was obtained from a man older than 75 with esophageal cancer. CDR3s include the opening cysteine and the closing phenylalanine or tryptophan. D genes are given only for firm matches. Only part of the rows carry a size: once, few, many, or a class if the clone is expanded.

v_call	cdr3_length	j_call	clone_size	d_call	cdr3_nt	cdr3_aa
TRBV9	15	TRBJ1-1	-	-	TGTGCCAGCAGCTTCAGTCGTGAGGCCACCCGTGAAGCTTTCTTT	CASSFSREATREAFF
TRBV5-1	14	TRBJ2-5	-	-	TGCGCCAGCAGCTTGTGGGTCAGTGGAGAGACCCAGTACTTC	CASSLWVSGETQYF
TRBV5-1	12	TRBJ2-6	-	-	TGCGCCGGCCGGATGGGGGCCAACGTCCTGACTTTC	CAGRMGANVLTF
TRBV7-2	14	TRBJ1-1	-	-	TGTGCCAGCAGCTTTAGGTGGGCGGACACTGAAGCTTTCTTT	CASSFRWADTEAFF
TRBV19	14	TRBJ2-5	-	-	TGTGCCAGTAGTAGGGAGCGGATGCAAGAGACCCAGTACTTC	CASSRERMQETQYF
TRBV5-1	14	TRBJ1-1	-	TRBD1	TGCGCCAGCACTCGACAGGGTGACGACACTGAAGCTTTCTTT	CASTRQGDDTEAFF
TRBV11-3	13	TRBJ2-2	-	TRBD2	TGTGCCAGCAGCTTAGATCGGGGGGAGAGGATGTTTTTT	CASSLDRGERMFF
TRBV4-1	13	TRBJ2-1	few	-	TGCGCCAGCAGCCAATTTCAAGTCGATGAGCAGTTCTTC	CASSQFQVDEQFF
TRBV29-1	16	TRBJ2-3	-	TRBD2	TGCAGCGTAATCCCCGGGACTAGCGACAACACAGATACGCAGTATTTT	CSVIPGTSDNTDTQYF
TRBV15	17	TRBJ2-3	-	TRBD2	TGTGCCACCAGCTTAGAGGGACTAGCGGGAGGTGGTGATACGCAGTATTTT	CATSLEGLAGGGDTQYF
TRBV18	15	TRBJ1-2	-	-	TGTGCCAGCTCACCACCGGCGAGAACTAACTATGGCTACACCTTC	CASSPPARTNYGYTF
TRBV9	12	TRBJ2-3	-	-	TGTGCCAGCAGCCCCACCACAGATACGCAGTATTTT	CASSPTTDTQYF
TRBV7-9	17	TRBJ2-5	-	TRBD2	TGTGCCAGCAGCTCTTGGACTAGCGGGAGGGCCGGGGAGACCCAGTACTTC	CASSSWTSGRAGETQYF
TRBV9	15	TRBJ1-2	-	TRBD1	TGTGCCAGCAGCGTAGACACAGGGGGTTTCTATGGCTACACCTTC	CASSVDTGGFYGYTF
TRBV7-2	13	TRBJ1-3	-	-	TGTGCCAGCAGCCCCACCCGTGGAAACACCATATATTTT	CASSPTRGNTIYF
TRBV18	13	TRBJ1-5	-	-	TGTGCCAGCTCAACCTATAGCAATCAGCCCCAGCATTTT	CASSTYSNQPQHF
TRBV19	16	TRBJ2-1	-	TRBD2	TGTGCCAGTCACCGGCGGGGGGCGTTCTCCTACAATGAGCAGTTCTTC	CASHRRGAFSYNEQFF
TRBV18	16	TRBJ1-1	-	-	TGTGCCAGCTCACCGAACGCAGGCAGATTAAACACTGAAGCTTTCTTT	CASSPNAGRLNTEAFF
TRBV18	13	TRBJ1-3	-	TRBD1	TGTGCCAGCTCATGGGACAGCGGAAACACCATATATTTT	CASSWDSGNTIYF
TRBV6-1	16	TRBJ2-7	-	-	TGTGCCAGCAGTGAAGATCACGGCATTATTCCCTACGAGCAGTACTTC	CASSEDHGIIPYEQYF
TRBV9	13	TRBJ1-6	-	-	TGTGCCAGCAGCGTCACAGGGAATTCACCCCTCCACTTT	CASSVTGNSPLHF
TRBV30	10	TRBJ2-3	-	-	TGTGCCTGGAGCGCAGATACGCAGTATTTT	CAWSADTQYF
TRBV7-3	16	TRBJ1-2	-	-	TGTGCCAGCAGCTTGGGCCCCGGGGCGGGGGCTACGGGCTACACCTTC	CASSLGPGAGATGYTF
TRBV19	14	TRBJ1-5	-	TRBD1	TGTGCCAGCGCCCACAGGGGTGGCAATCAGCCCCAGCATTTT	CASAHRGGNQPQHF
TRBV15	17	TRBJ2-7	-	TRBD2	TGTGCCACCAGCAGAGAGGGACTAGCGGGAGGCCACTACGAGCAGTACTTC	CATSREGLAGGHYEQYF
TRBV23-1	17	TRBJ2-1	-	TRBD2	TGCGCCACCCAGACTCCGACTAGCCGACGAGGGTACAATGAGCAGTTCTTC	CATQTPTSRRGYNEQFF